The sequence of this T cell receptor beta chain was determined in a study of T cells expressing NK-cell markers. TCRdb reprocessed the 5' RACE reads and reports one entry per CDR3 protein, with no DNA. The listing records 300,000 to 450,000 distinct CDR3 sequences. The CDR3 is 13 residues long. Germline V CDR1 and CDR2: SGHDN, FVKESK. Source material: blood T cells: a sorted CD56 or NKG2C T cell subset, CD4+ or CD8+ T cells, or bulk PBMC T cells (not recorded which). The genes are TRBV14 and TRBJ1-2; TCRdb picks TRBD1, but there is no DNA to check that call. The TCR was taken from a man aged 18-70 years in good health. CDR3: CASSHRYRGGYTF.